This entry lists 17 T cell receptor beta chains sequenced from one sample in a study of post-analysis software for immune sequencing data. Whole-study findings and limits: Patients had higher frequencies than controls of roughly 5 TRBV segments, including TRBV5-6, TRBV5-1 and TRBV20-1.

The TCR beta cDNA libraries carried unique molecular identifiers. TCRdb reanalysed the PCR reads using MiXCR and keeps one entry per CDR3 protein. This sample has about 800,000 distinct CDR3 sequences; 25% to 30% occur once, and the top ten carry around 0.56%. For these TCRs, the target antigens are not known. The sample was blood. The receptors derive from a girl between 10 and 17 years old with multiple sclerosis.

The rearrangement joins TRBV15 to TRBJ2-3, with 8 bases matching TRBD2. The trim removed 5 bases at V and 8 bases at J, leaving 12 bases unmatched. The CDR3 sequence is 15 residues long. CDR1 is LNHNV, CDR2 YYDKDF, per germline (reference sequence). The CDR3: CATSGSGGNFGTQYF. The CDR3 coding sequence is TGTGCCACCAGCGGAAGCGGGGGCAATTTCGGTACGCAGTATTTT.

This rearrangement joins TRBV21-1 to TRBJ2-5; no check of the table's D call, TRBD2, against the DNA was made. TRBV21-1 represents a pseudogene. The CDR3 is 15 amino acids. The CDR3: CASGNRGREDGTQYF. In DNA, the CDR3 is TGTGCCAGCGGCAACCGGGGTCGGGAGGACGGGACCCAGTACTTC.

This chain connects TRBV28 to TRBJ2-1; 15 bases line up with TRBD2. CDR1 MDHEN and CDR2 SYDVKM come from the germline V gene. V lost 11 bases, J lost 0 bases, and 11 bases stayed unmatched. The CDR3 consists of 18 residues. The CDR3 bases are TGTGCCCTACGGCGGACTAGCGGGGGGGTCAACTCCTACAATGAGCAGTTCTTC. Residues: CALRRTSGGVNSYNEQFF.

The rearrangement joins TRBV29-1 to TRBJ2-3; D possibly uses TRBD1 or TRBD2 (5 bases each). The germline V and J ends were trimmed by 0 bases and 2 bases, with 6 bases remaining between them. This CDR3 spans 13 amino acids. Germline-derived CDR1 and CDR2 are SQVTM and ANQGSEA. CDR3: CSVEEGDTDTQYF. As DNA, the CDR3 is TGCAGCGTTGAAGAGGGGGACACAGATACGCAGTATTTT.

The DNA of the CDR3 is TGTGCCAGCAGCCATCGACTAGCGGGAGGCTGGAATGAGCAGTTCTTC. Translation: CASSHRLAGGWNEQFF. This chain uses TRBV7-9 with TRBJ2-1, with 13 positions matching TRBD2. Germline CDR1 and CDR2: SEHNR and FQNEAQ (reference sequence). This CDR3 contains 16 residues. The V segment lost 5 bases and the J segment 7 bases; nucleotides outside the gene matches: 8.

This clonotype was picked up a small number of times. The J gene is TRBJ1-1, the V gene TRBV29-1, with 8 bases that match TRBD1. CDR3 length equals 15 residues. From germline, CDR1 is SQVTM and CDR2 ANQGSEA. The V segment lost 2 bases and the J segment 0 bases; nucleotides outside the gene matches: 5. The CDR3 is CSVEPWTGMNTEAFF. The DNA of the CDR3 is TGCAGCGTTGAACCATGGACAGGGATGAACACTGAAGCTTTCTTT.

J is TRBJ2-1 and V is TRBV29-1; 8 bases map to TRBD1. Germline V gene lookup returns CDR1 SQVTM and CDR2 ANQGSEA. V gave up 3 bases and J gave up 4 bases; unmatched junction bases: 5. The CDR3 runs 14 residues. CDR3 coding DNA: TGCAGCGTTGAGGGACGACAGGGGTACAATGAGCAGTTCTTC. Translated, it gives CSVEGRQGYNEQFF.

A remark on this clonotype: This sequence may be a read error, since a much larger clone differs from it by one base. The rearrangement uses TRBV29-1 and TRBJ2-7; D possibly corresponds to TRBD2 (5 bases). The CDR3 is made up of 13 amino acids. Germline values: CDR1 SQVTM, CDR2 ANQGSEA. V dropped 4 bases and J dropped 0 bases, with 10 bases sitting between them. The CDR3 region has the DNA TGCAGCGTTGGTGGCGGGCACTCCTACGAGCAGTACTTC. Translation gives CSVGGGHSYEQYF.

CDR3 amino acids: CASSPPGTGDETQYF. The DNA of the CDR3 is TGTGCCAGCAGTCCGCCCGGGACAGGGGATGAGACCCAGTACTTC. The genes are TRBV7-2 and TRBJ2-5, with 10 bases identical to TRBD1. In germline, CDR1 is SGHTA, CDR2 FQGNSA. V gave up 6 bases and J gave up 5 bases; unmatched junction bases: 9. This CDR3 has 15 amino acids.

J is TRBJ1-2 and V is TRBV2, with D tentatively TRBD1 (5 bases). Germline CDR1 is SNHLY and CDR2 is FYNNEI. Trimming shortened V by 9 bases and J by 0 bases, and 11 bases separated the two germline ends. This CDR3 is 13 amino acids long. This chain's CDR3 is CASLRGPNYGYTF. The CDR3 DNA follows: TGTGCCAGTCTGAGGGGACCTAACTATGGCTACACCTTC. Based on the CDR3 plus reference TRBV2 and TRBJ1-2, the full variable domain is EPEVTQTPSHQVTQMGQEVILRCVPISNHLYFYWYRQILGQKVEFLVSFYNNEISEKSEIFDDQFSVERPDGSNFTLKIRSTKLEDSAMYFCASLRGPNYGYTFGSGTRLTVV.

This chain links TRBV6-1 with TRBJ2-6; 7 positions match TRBD1. The ends lost 9 bases at V and 15 bases at J; junction bases unmatched: 11. From germline, CDR1 is MNHNS and CDR2 SASEGT. CDR3 length equals 12 residues. As DNA, the CDR3 is TGTGCCAGGGGACAGAGGGGCCTTGGCCTGACTTTC. It is translated as CARGQRGLGLTF.

A few counts support this clonotype. This chain's CDR3 is CASSADRRRDTQYF. As DNA, the CDR3 is TGTGCCAGCAGCGCAGACCGCCGGCGGGATACGCAGTATTTT. This chain connects TRBV7-9 to TRBJ2-3, with no clear D. The germline CDR1 and CDR2 sequences are SEHNR and FQNEAQ (reference sequence). This CDR3 spans 14 amino acids. With 5 bases removed from V and 6 bases from J, the gap between germline ends came to 15 bases.

The rearrangement links TRBV13 to TRBJ2-6; the match to TRBD2 covers 7 bases. The CDR3 has 21 amino acids. With V trimmed by 5 bases and J by 0 bases, 19 bases remained unmatched. The V gene's germline CDR1 is PRHDT and CDR2 FYEKMQ (reference sequence). The CDR3 sequence: CASSQIIISGGTPSGANVLTF. The CDR3 nucleotides read TGTGCCAGCAGCCAGATCATTATCTCGGGGGGTACTCCCTCTGGGGCCAACGTCCTGACTTTC. The variable domain in full, completed from reference TRBV13 and TRBJ2-6, reads AAGVIQSPRHLIKEKRETATLKCYPIPRHDTVYWYQQGPGQDPQFLISFYEKMQSDKGSIPDRFSAQQFSDYHSELNMSSLELGDSALYFCASSQIIISGGTPSGANVLTFGAGSRLTVL.

This clonotype was seen at least ten times. The CDR3: CASRRLILLSTDTQYF. DNA of the CDR3: TGTGCCAGCAGGAGACTAATTCTCCTTAGCACAGATACGCAGTATTTT. The J gene is TRBJ2-3, the V gene TRBV6-5, with D possibly matching TRBD2 (5 bases). The V and J ends lost 6 bases and 0 bases respectively, with 16 bases between them. CDR3 length: 16 residues. Germline CDR1 MNHEY, CDR2 SVGAGI.

This clonotype was seen ten or more times. The chain combines TRBV29-1 with TRBJ2-7, with TRBD1 matching 9 bases. V gave up 7 bases and J gave up 3 bases; unmatched junction bases: 10. CDR3 length: 14 residues. Looked up from germline, CDR1 is SQVTM and CDR2 is ANQGSEA. The CDR3 spells CSASATGGGYEQYF. The DNA for the CDR3 is TGCAGCGCCTCCGCGACAGGGGGAGGCTACGAGCAGTACTTC.

The chain couples TRBV10-2 to TRBJ2-3, with D tentatively TRBD1 (6 bases). The CDR3 is 16 residues long. Trimming removed 6 bases at V and 4 bases at J, with 20 bases between. The germline CDR1 and CDR2 sequences are WSHSY and SAAADI. For the CDR3, the DNA is TGCGCCAGCAGAGACAGGTGGCGAATGATGGCAGATACGCAGTATTTT. It yields the protein CASRDRWRMMADTQYF.

CDR3 region: CSAPRGLAEYGQYF. The CDR3 nucleotides read TGCAGTGCTCCCCGGGGACTAGCGGAGTACGGGCAGTACTTC. This sequence joins TRBV20-1 and TRBJ2-5, with 11 bases aligning to TRBD2. CDR1 and CDR2 (germline): DFQATT, SNEGSKA (reference sequence). CDR3 size: 14 residues. The J segment lost 11 bases and the V segment lost 5 bases, leaving 13 bases of the junction unmatched.